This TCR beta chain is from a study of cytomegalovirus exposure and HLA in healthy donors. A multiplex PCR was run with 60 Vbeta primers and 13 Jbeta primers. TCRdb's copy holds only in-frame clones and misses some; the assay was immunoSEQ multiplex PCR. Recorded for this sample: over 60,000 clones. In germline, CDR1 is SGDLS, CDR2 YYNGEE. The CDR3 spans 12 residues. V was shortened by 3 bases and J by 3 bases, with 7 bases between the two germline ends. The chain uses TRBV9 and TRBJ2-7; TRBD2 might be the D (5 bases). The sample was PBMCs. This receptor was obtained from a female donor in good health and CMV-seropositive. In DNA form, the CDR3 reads TGTGCCAGCAGCGGCCGGGACTACGAGCAGTACTTC. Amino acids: CASSGRDYEQYF. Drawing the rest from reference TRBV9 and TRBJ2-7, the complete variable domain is DSGVTQTPKHLITATGQRVTLRCSPRSGDLSVYWYQQSLDQGLQFLIQYYNGEERAKGNILERFSAQQFPDLHSELNLSSLELGDSALYFCASSGRDYEQYFGPGTRLTVT.